The T cell receptor beta chain under discussion was sequenced for a study of quantifying T cell responses using KT2 cells. Study in general: cDNA was made from DNase-treated RNA using alpha and beta constant primers. The T4 ligation step was estimated to exceed 9% efficiency under optimum conditions.

Known numbers of the T cell clone KT2 were added to PBMC. There are 12 residues in the CDR3. V was cut by 5 bases and J by 9 bases, with 14 bases left in between. The germline gives CDR1 LGHNT, CDR2 FRNRAP. An oligo carrying a UMI was ligated to the cDNA 3' end. An equimolar mix of RC1.1 and RC1.2 primed the beta chain across TRBC1 and TRBC2. A single record per CDR3 protein comes from TCRdb applying MiXCR to the UMI-ligation and nested PCR reads. This table holds tens of thousands of distinct CDR3 sequences, over 9% found once. This clonotype was found a few times. This chain links TRBV12-5 with TRBJ2-7; unclear D gene. The sequenced material came from PBMCs spiked with cells of the T cell clone KT2. The clonotype comes from a human donor. CDR3 protein: CASGPDSVGQYF. The CDR3 DNA reads TGTGCTAGTGGTCCAGACTCCGTCGGGCAGTACTTC.